This paragraph covers one TCR beta chain sequence. The target antigen is unknown. The sample originates from a study of cytomegalovirus exposure and HLA in healthy donors. Background on the study: Earlier work reported approximately 100 million unique TCR beta sequences from about 180 million T cells.

CDR1 and CDR2 from the germline V gene are MGHRA and YSYEKL. CDR3 size: 15 residues. The junction had 5 bases not matched to a gene; V was cut back by 0 bases and J by 7 bases. Amplification used 60 Vbeta primers and 13 Jbeta primers. Only in-frame clones appear in the TCRdb table, and some are missing; sequencing was by immunoSEQ multiplex PCR. The sample yields approximately 170,000 clones, approximately 67% seen once. Regarding the study as a whole: Whilst most TCR sequences proved rare, a subset of public TCRs occurred across many donors.

The sample consisted of PBMCs. The source of this sequence is a woman aged 18 to 35 in good health and CMV-seropositive. This chain links TRBV4-1 with TRBJ1-5; 8 bases fit TRBD1. CDR3: CASSQEQGVKQPQHF. The CDR3 DNA reads as TGCGCCAGCAGCCAAGAACAGGGGGTTAAGCAGCCCCAGCATTTT.